The subject of this entry is one TCR beta chain. Its antigen remains unknown. This record belongs to a study of T-cell memory formation after mild COVID-19. Study conclusions and caveats: The authors did not confirm SARS-CoV-2 specificity of second-wave clones peaking day 37. Pre-infection memory held some responding clones, suggesting pre-existing cross-reactive T cells responded. Contracting clones from day 15 to 85 showed balanced CD4/CD8; later expanders favored CD4+.

Deletions cut 4 bases from V and 4 bases from J, with 8 bases between. The CDR3 is 12 amino acids. CDR1 DFQATT and CDR2 SNEGSKA come from the germline V gene (reference sequence). 5'RACE primed at constant segments yielded TCR alpha and TCR beta cDNA libraries bearing sample barcodes and UMIs. TCRdb ran MiXCR on the 5' RACE reads and lists one entry per CDR3 protein. Here the sample spans roughly 120,000 distinct CDR3 sequences, more than 15% being singletons. Sequenced input: PBMCs or a T cell subset sorted from them (not recorded which). The chain combines TRBV20-1 with TRBJ1-3; D is unclear. This receptor was obtained from an adult woman who had mild COVID-19 (a few samples of this study predate the infection). Cell type and time point are not known. The chain's CDR3 is CSAKGPGNTIYF. The CDR3 DNA sequence: TGCAGTGCTAAAGGGCCAGGAAACACCATATATTTT.